This record covers a single T cell receptor (beta chain). What it binds is not known. The data were taken from a study of beta chain features in type 1 diabetes. The CDR3 is made up of 12 amino acids. V was cut by 4 bases and J by 10 bases, with 13 bases left in between. Germline V lookup: CDR1 MDHEN, CDR2 SYDVKM. General study findings and limits: Shorter templates might be favored by PCR, equally in patients and controls. Patients with type 1 diabetes carried fewer insertions and had more deletions at their VDJ junctions. TCRB repertoires of naive, central memory and Treg cells appeared more similar among patients than among healthy donors. Among all four CD4+ subsets, Type 1 diabetes patients had TCRB CDR3s that were moderately but significantly shorter.

A single heparinised blood sample, averaging about 100 mL, was obtained per donor. TCRB transcripts that were expressed got sequenced, as all of the isolated RNA had been reverse transcribed. Generated by immunoSEQ multiplex PCR, the TCRdb table keeps only in-frame clones and is missing some. The table has about 260,000 clones, about 20% seen once. The TCR originated in a woman aged 40-49 years with type 1 diabetes. V gene TRBV28 combines with J gene TRBJ1-2, with D perhaps matching TRBD1 (5 bases). Sequencing was performed on naive CD4+ T cells from blood. Here the CDR3 reads CASSSRVRDYTF. The CDR3 DNA is TGTGCCAGCAGTTCTAGGGTCAGGGACTACACCTTC.